A selection of T cell receptor beta chains follows, all from one sample in a study of identical twins. Each CDR3 protein gets one entry after TCRdb re-called the 5' RACE reads with MiXCR. The profile covers about 810,000 distinct CDR3 sequences, with 9% to 15% appearing a single time and under 2% taken by the ten largest. The data were also submitted as part of a second study, on yellow fever vaccine responses in identical twins.

Sequences were obtained from PBMCs. These receptor sequences come from a woman under 30 in good health. Both conserved end residues are part of each CDR3. The D gene is left open where the match is weak. Clone size is stated in some rows and not others, as once, few, many or a class when expanded.

TRBJ1-2 NA NA TRBV3-1 CASSHGRGNYGYTF TGTGCCAGCAGCCACGGGAGGGGGAACTATGGCTACACCTTC
TRBJ2-1 NA NA TRBV11-2 CASSLDLGEHPYNEQFF TGTGCCAGCAGCTTAGATCTCGGGGAACACCCCTACAATGAGCAGTTCTTC
TRBJ2-1 NA NA TRBV12-3/TRBV12-4 CASTADSASIDEQFF TGTGCCAGCACCGCCGACAGTGCTAGTATCGATGAGCAGTTCTTC
TRBJ1-5 TRBD1 NA TRBV7-8 CASSVGQGAYQPQHF TGTGCCAGCAGCGTGGGACAGGGGGCTTATCAGCCCCAGCATTTT
TRBJ2-3 TRBD2 NA TRBV5-1 CASSQGLAGGTSTDTQYF TGCGCCAGCAGCCAGGGACTAGCGGGGGGGACTAGCACAGATACGCAGTATTTT
TRBJ1-3 NA NA TRBV3-1 CASSQGGSSGNTIYF TGTGCCAGCAGCCAAGGGGGCAGCTCTGGAAACACCATATATTTT
TRBJ2-1 NA few TRBV24-1 CATSTKGRGSYNEQFF TGTGCCACCAGTACAAAGGGGAGAGGGTCCTACAATGAGCAGTTCTTC
TRBJ2-3 NA NA TRBV6-5 CASSYGGPRTDTQYF TGTGCCAGCAGTTACGGGGGACCTCGCACAGATACGCAGTATTTT
TRBJ2-1 TRBD2 NA TRBV11-2 CASSPGSETTSRGNEQFF TGTGCCAGCAGCCCCGGATCTGAGACGACTAGCCGGGGCAATGAGCAGTTCTTC
TRBJ2-7 NA few TRBV20-1 CSASYRPNYEQYF TGCAGTGCTAGTTATAGGCCAAACTACGAGCAGTACTTC
TRBJ1-2 TRBD1 NA TRBV6-5 CASSYDEGQGEGYTF TGTGCCAGCAGCTACGACGAGGGACAGGGCGAAGGCTACACCTTC
TRBJ2-7 NA few TRBV20-1 CSARKRLLGEQYF TGCAGTGCCCGGAAACGGCTCCTCGGCGAGCAGTACTTC
TRBJ2-1 TRBD1 few TRBV2 CASSPTGTENNEQFF TGTGCCAGCAGTCCAACCGGGACAGAAAACAATGAGCAGTTCTTC
TRBJ2-1 TRBD1 NA TRBV12-3/TRBV12-4 CASSLRGLMDNEQFF TGTGCCAGCAGCCTCAGGGGGCTGATGGACAATGAGCAGTTCTTC
TRBJ2-2 NA few TRBV11-1 CAIPRAGELFF TGTGCCATACCCCGAGCCGGGGAGCTGTTTTTT
TRBJ2-5 TRBD1 NA TRBV9 CASSGTQGGETQYF TGTGCCAGCAGCGGGACACAGGGGGGAGAGACCCAGTACTTC
TRBJ2-5 TRBD2 NA TRBV6-1 CASSGGLAGGKETQYF TGTGCCAGCAGTGGGGGACTAGCGGGAGGCAAAGAGACCCAGTACTTC
TRBJ1-1 NA NA TRBV27 CASSSTPQYTEAFF TGTGCCAGCAGTTCCACCCCACAGTACACTGAAGCTTTCTTT
TRBJ1-4 NA few TRBV15 CATSINRLPNEKLFF TGTGCCACCAGCATAAACAGGTTGCCTAATGAAAAACTGTTTTTT
TRBJ1-1 NA NA TRBV4-1 CASSQPLMGGREAFF TGCGCCAGCAGCCAACCGCTCATGGGTGGCAGAGAAGCTTTCTTT
TRBJ2-1 NA NA TRBV15 CATSRYKPGREDEQFF TGTGCCACCAGCAGATATAAACCGGGCAGGGAGGATGAGCAGTTCTTC
TRBJ2-3 NA NA TRBV15 CATSRDTTTTDTQYF TGTGCCACCAGCAGAGATACTACTACCACAGATACGCAGTATTTT
TRBJ2-4 TRBD2 many TRBV5-1 CASSLDDSTTSGRCKNIQYF TGCGCCAGCAGCTTGGATGACAGCACGACTAGCGGGAGATGTAAAAACATTCAGTACTTC
TRBJ2-3 TRBD2 few TRBV7-2 CASSLKAGGSTDTQYF TGTGCCAGCAGCTTAAAAGCGGGGGGGAGCACAGATACGCAGTATTTT
TRBJ2-1 NA few TRBV7-8 CASSSLAVNYNEQFF TGTGCCAGCAGCAGTCTGGCTGTGAACTACAATGAGCAGTTCTTC
TRBJ1-6 TRBD1 few TRBV7-2 CASSFVEGTGNSPLHF TGTGCCAGCAGCTTTGTGGAAGGGACAGGCAATTCACCCCTCCACTTT
TRBJ1-2 NA many TRBV4-2 CASSQDSQVGLSRGF TGTGCCAGCAGCCAAGATTCACAAGTGGGTCTGAGTCGCGGCTTC
TRBJ1-1 NA NA TRBV2 CASIDSLAEAFF TGTGCCAGCATAGACAGTCTCGCTGAAGCTTTCTTT
TRBJ1-5 TRBD1 NA TRBV20-1 CSARTGVTNQPQHF TGCAGTGCCCGAACAGGGGTTACCAATCAGCCCCAGCATTTT
TRBJ2-1 TRBD2 few TRBV28 CASSSPGLLYNEQFF TGTGCCAGCAGTTCCCCGGGACTACTATACAATGAGCAGTTCTTC
TRBJ2-2 NA few TRBV9 CASSIPGRTNTGELFF TGTGCCAGCAGCATTCCGGGACGGACGAACACCGGGGAGCTGTTTTTT
TRBJ2-1 TRBD2 NA TRBV6-5 CASRYVSGGQTNEQFF TGTGCCAGCAGATACGTTAGCGGGGGCCAAACCAATGAGCAGTTCTTC
TRBJ2-7 TRBD1 NA TRBV28 CASSFWGQFASYEQYF TGTGCCAGCAGTTTCTGGGGACAGTTCGCCTCCTACGAGCAGTACTTC
TRBJ2-1 NA many TRBV5-6 CASSLNPRGEQFF TGTGCCAGCAGCTTAAACCCCAGGGGTGAGCAGTTCTTC
TRBJ2-1 NA few TRBV7-8 CASSLVLDRIPKRQFF TGTGCCAGCAGCTTAGTCTTAGACCGAATTCCAAAAAGGCAGTTCTTC
TRBJ2-5 NA NA TRBV20-1 CSAAETQYF TGCAGTGCGGCGGAGACCCAGTACTTC
TRBJ2-5 TRBD1 NA TRBV6-9 CASGTGGYQETQYF TGTGCCAGCGGGACAGGGGGCTACCAAGAGACCCAGTACTTC
TRBJ1-1 TRBD1 many TRBV2 CASSDGTGVTEAFF TGTGCCAGCAGTGATGGGACAGGGGTCACTGAAGCTTTCTTT
TRBJ2-1 TRBD2 many TRBV7-3 CASSFRTSAEQFF TGTGCCAGCAGCTTTCGGACTAGCGCTGAGCAGTTCTTC
TRBJ1-6 NA NA TRBV12-3/TRBV12-4 CASSFAETSSYNSPLHF TGTGCCAGCAGTTTCGCAGAAACTTCCTCCTATAATTCACCCCTCCACTTT
TRBJ2-3 TRBD1 few TRBV15 CATSRETGDSTDTQYF TGTGCCACCAGCAGAGAGACAGGGGACAGCACAGATACGCAGTATTTT
TRBJ2-1 TRBD2 NA TRBV6-1 CASRRRLAGGGNEQFF TGTGCCAGCAGGCGACGACTAGCGGGAGGCGGCAATGAGCAGTTCTTC
TRBJ2-1 NA NA TRBV7-9 CASSLAGPLDEQFF TGTGCCAGCAGCTTAGCGGGACCCCTCGATGAGCAGTTCTTC
TRBJ2-7 TRBD2 few TRBV5-1 CASSTGGGTYEQYF TGCGCCAGCAGCACGGGAGGTGGGACCTACGAGCAGTACTTC
TRBJ1-5 NA NA TRBV4-1 CASSHSVGGYGNQPQHF TGCGCCAGCAGCCATTCCGTCGGGGGGTATGGCAATCAGCCCCAGCATTTT
TRBJ1-6 NA NA TRBV5-5 CASSLVGHHHF TGTGCCAGCAGCTTGGTAGGTCACCACCACTTT
TRBJ1-5 NA NA TRBV6-5 CASSYDTLNSGKQPQHF TGTGCCAGCAGCTACGACACCTTAAACAGTGGAAAGCAGCCCCAGCATTTT
TRBJ2-1 TRBD2 many TRBV6-2/TRBV6-3 CASSYSPSGGLYNEQFF TGTGCCAGCAGTTACTCACCTAGCGGGGGGCTTTACAATGAGCAGTTCTTC
TRBJ2-3 TRBD2 many TRBV29-1 CSVTPGLHTDTQYF TGCAGCGTCACACCGGGACTACACACAGATACGCAGTATTTT
TRBJ1-1 TRBD1 few TRBV7-8 CASSFLQGADTEAFF TGTGCCAGCAGCTTTCTACAGGGGGCAGACACTGAAGCTTTCTTT
TRBJ1-4 NA many TRBV15 CATSRDSAGSLFF TGTGCCACCAGCAGAGATTCGGCGGGGTCACTGTTTTTT
TRBJ1-1 NA few TRBV5-1 CASSSPTEMNTEAFF TGCGCCAGCAGCTCGCCGACTGAGATGAACACTGAAGCTTTCTTT
TRBJ1-6 NA NA TRBV5-7 CALRVRTNSPLHF TGTGCCTTGAGGGTGAGGACGAATTCACCCCTCCACTTT
TRBJ1-2 NA NA TRBV10-3 CAIRHDYGYTF TGTGCCATCAGGCACGACTATGGCTACACCTTC
TRBJ1-1 NA many TRBV5-1 CASSPRDGLEAFF TGCGCCAGCAGCCCCCGGGACGGACTAGAAGCTTTCTTT
TRBJ1-2 TRBD1 NA TRBV7-9 CACRRQGPYGYTF TGTGCCTGCCGGAGACAGGGGCCCTATGGCTACACCTTC
TRBJ1-2 NA few TRBV2 CASSPRTGAGYTF TGTGCCAGCAGTCCCCGGACCGGGGCGGGCTACACCTTC